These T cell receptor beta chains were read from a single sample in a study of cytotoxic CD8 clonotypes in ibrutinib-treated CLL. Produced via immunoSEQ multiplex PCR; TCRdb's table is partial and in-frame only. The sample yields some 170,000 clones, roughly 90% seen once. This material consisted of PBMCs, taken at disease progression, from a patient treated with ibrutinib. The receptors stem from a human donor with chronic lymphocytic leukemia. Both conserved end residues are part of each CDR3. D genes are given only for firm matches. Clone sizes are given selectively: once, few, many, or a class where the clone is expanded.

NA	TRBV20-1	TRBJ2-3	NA	TGCGGATCCCTAGACACAGATACGCAGTATTTT	CGSLDTDTQYF
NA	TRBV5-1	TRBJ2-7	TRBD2	TGCGCCAGCAGCTTGGCCTCAGGAGCGGGAGGGGGCTACGAGCAGTACTTC	CASSLASGAGGGYEQYF
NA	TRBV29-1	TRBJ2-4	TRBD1	TGCAGCGCCTCGAGAGGGACAGCGTTGATGGGGGCCAAAAACATTCAGTACTTC	CSASRGTALMGAKNIQYF
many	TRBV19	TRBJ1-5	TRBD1	TGTGCCAGTAATTTGGACAGGGGCGCGGGCCAGCCCCAGCATTTT	CASNLDRGAGQPQHF
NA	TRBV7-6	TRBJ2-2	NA	TGTGCCAGCAGCTTAGGCGCGAACACCGGGGAGCTGTTTTTT	CASSLGANTGELFF
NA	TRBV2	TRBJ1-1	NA	TGTGCCAGCAGTGATCAGGGGAACACTGAAGCTTTCTTT	CASSDQGNTEAFF
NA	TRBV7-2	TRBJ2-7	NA	TGTGCCAGCAGCAAGCTCCCCAGCGGGTCGTCCTACGAGCAGTACTTC	CASSKLPSGSSYEQYF
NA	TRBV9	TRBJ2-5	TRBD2	TGTGCCAGCAGCGTAGCTTGGGGGGGTCAAGAGACCCAGTACTTC	CASSVAWGGQETQYF
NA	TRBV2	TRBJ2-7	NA	TGTGCCAGCAGTGAGAGCCGCTACGAGCAGTACTTC	CASSESRYEQYF
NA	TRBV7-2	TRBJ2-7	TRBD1	TGTGCCAGCAGCCCTCCAGGGGGCGCCGGGAACGAGCAGTACTTC	CASSPPGGAGNEQYF
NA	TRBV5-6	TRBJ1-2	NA	TGTGCCAGCAGCTTCGAGGCCGCCACTTGGGTTGGCTACACCTTC	CASSFEAATWVGYTF
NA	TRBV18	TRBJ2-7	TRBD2	TGTGCCAGCTCACCAGGTCGGGTAGCGGGATCCTCCGAGCAGTACTTC	CASSPGRVAGSSEQYF
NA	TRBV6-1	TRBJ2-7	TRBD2	TGTGCCAGCAGTACCTCCAGCGGGAGCTCCTACGAGCAGTACTTC	CASSTSSGSSYEQYF
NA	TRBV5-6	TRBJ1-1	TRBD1	TGTGCCAGCAGCCCAGGGACAGGGAACACTGAAGCTTTCTTT	CASSPGTGNTEAFF
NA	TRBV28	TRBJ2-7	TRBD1	TGTGCCAGCAGTATGTTGACAGGGTTGTCCCACGAGCAGTACTTC	CASSMLTGLSHEQYF
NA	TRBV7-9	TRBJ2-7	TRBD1	TGTGCCAGCAGCTTCGAGGGGACCGGGACAGGAGGAATGGAGCAGTACTTC	CASSFEGTGTGGMEQYF
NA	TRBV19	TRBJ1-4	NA	TGTGCCAGTAGTATAGGCGCTTGGAGGACACGGATGTTTTTT	CASSIGAWRTRMFF
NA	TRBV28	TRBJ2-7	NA	TGTGCCAGCAGTTTAGCCTCCTACGAGCAGTACTTC	CASSLASYEQYF
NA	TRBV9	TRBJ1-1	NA	TGTGCCAGCAGCGTAGTGGGTGGGGGCACTGAAGCTTTCTTT	CASSVVGGGTEAFF
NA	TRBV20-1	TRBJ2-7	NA	TGCAGTGCGAAGGTAGGATACGAGCAGTACTTC	CSAKVGYEQYF
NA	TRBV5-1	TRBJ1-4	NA	TGCGCCAGCAGCGTGGGACCGATAAATGAAAAACTGTTTTTT	CASSVGPINEKLFF
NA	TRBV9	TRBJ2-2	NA	TGTGCCAGCAGCCGCATGGGGTGGGGGAACACCGGGGAGCTGTTTTTT	CASSRMGWGNTGELFF
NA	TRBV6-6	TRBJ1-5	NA	TGTGCCACCCACCGAATAGGACAGCCCCAGCATTTT	CATHRIGQPQHF
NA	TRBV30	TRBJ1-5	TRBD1	TGTGCCTGGAGTGCTCGAGGGGGCGTCAATCAGCCCCAGCATTTT	CAWSARGGVNQPQHF
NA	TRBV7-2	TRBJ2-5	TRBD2	TGTGCCAGCACCCTAAGGGCTAGCGGGAGGGCCGGTGAAAAGACCCAGTACTTC	CASTLRASGRAGEKTQYF
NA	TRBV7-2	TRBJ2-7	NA	TGTGCCAGCAGCTTAGTAGGCAGTGGAACCTACGAGCAGTACTTC	CASSLVGSGTYEQYF
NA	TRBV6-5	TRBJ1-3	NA	TGTGCCAGCAGTTCCTATAGCTCTGGAAACACCATATATTTT	CASSSYSSGNTIYF
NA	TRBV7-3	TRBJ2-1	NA	TGTGCCAGCAGCCCCGGTAACGGTCTAGGGCCAATCTACAATGAGCAGTTCTTC	CASSPGNGLGPIYNEQFF
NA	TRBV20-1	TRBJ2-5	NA	TGCAGTGCGACCCCCAGGGCCCAGTACTTC	CSATPRAQYF
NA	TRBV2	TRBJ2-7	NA	TGTGCCAGCAGTGAGGTCCCAAACTCCCTCGGGGAGCAGTACTTC	CASSEVPNSLGEQYF
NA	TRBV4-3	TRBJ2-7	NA	TGCGCCAGCAGCCAAGATAAGTTCCTCGAGCAGTACTTC	CASSQDKFLEQYF
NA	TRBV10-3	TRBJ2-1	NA	TGTGCCATCAGTTCGCTTAATGAGCAGTTCTTC	CAISSLNEQFF
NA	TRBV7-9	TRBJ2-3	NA	TGTGCCAGCAGCTTCACAACACCAATTACTACTAGCACAGATACGCAGTATTTT	CASSFTTPITTSTDTQYF
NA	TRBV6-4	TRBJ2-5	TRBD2	TGTGCCAGCAGTACCGGGACTAGCGGGAGGGCCTACATGGAGACCCAGTACTTC	CASSTGTSGRAYMETQYF
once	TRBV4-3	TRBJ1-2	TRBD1	TGCGCCAGCAGAACAGGGGGAGGGGCGCTCACCTTC	CASRTGGGALTF
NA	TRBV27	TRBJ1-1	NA	TGTGCCAGCAGTTTCCGAGAGAACACTGAAGCTTTCTTT	CASSFRENTEAFF
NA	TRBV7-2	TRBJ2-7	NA	TGTGCCAGCAGCTTAGCGAGTCTCTACGAGCAGTACTTC	CASSLASLYEQYF
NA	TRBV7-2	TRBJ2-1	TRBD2	TGTGCCAGCAGCTTCCGACTAGCGGGGTCCCGTGAGCAGTTCTTC	CASSFRLAGSREQFF
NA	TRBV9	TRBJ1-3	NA	TGTGCCAGCAGCGCCGACAGTACCGCGTGGGGAAACACCATATATTTT	CASSADSTAWGNTIYF
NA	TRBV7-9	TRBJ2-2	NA	TGTGCCAGCAGGAGTTTCGGACTTACGAACACCGGGGAGCTGTTTTTT	CASRSFGLTNTGELFF
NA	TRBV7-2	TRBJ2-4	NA	TGTGCCAGCAGCTTATTTGCAGCCAAAAACATTCAGTACTTC	CASSLFAAKNIQYF
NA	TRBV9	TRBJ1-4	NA	TGTGCCAGCAGCGTAGGACCGAATGAAAAACTGTTTTTT	CASSVGPNEKLFF
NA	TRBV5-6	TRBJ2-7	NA	TGTGCCAGCAGCTTGGGGCAGCTCACCTACGAGCAGTACTTC	CASSLGQLTYEQYF
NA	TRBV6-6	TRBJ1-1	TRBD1	TGTGCCAGCAGTTTCGGACAGGGGGCTGGAGCTTTCTTT	CASSFGQGAGAFF
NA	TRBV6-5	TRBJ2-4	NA	TGTGCCAGCAGCCCTAAAACGTGGGCCAAAAACATTCAGTACTTC	CASSPKTWAKNIQYF
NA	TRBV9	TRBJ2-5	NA	TGTGCCAGCAGCCCTCGGGGTAGGGAGACCCAGTACTTC	CASSPRGRETQYF
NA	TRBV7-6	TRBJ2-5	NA	TGTGCCAGCAGCTTAGCGGAGGGACCCGGCGGGGAGACCCAGTACTTC	CASSLAEGPGGETQYF
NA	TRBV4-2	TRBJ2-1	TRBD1	TGTGCCAGCAGCCAAGATTGGGACAGGGATTACAATGAGCAGTTCTTC	CASSQDWDRDYNEQFF
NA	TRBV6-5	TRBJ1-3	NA	TGTGCCAGCAGCTTGACAGGTAGCTCTGGAAACACCATATATTTT	CASSLTGSSGNTIYF
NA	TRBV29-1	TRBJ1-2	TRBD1	TGCAGCGTTCTCGCCGGGACAGGGAGTGGCTACACCTTC	CSVLAGTGSGYTF